The 23 T cell receptor beta chains presented below share a single source sample, sequenced in a study of blood T cell repertoires in COVID-19. The data were produced by immunoSEQ multiplex PCR, yet TCRdb's version contains in-frame clones alone and is incomplete. Among over 200,000 clones listed, 88% were seen once. The sequencing sample was made of peripheral blood. The receptors shown here come from a middle-aged woman who had recovered from COVID-19.

The chain is built from TRBV27 and TRBJ2-7; D might be TRBD2 (5 bases). This CDR3 region has 12 residues. Germline V lookup: CDR1 MNHEY, CDR2 SMNVEV (reference sequence). Trimming left V 6 bases short and J 3 bases short, with 9 bases between. The CDR3 sequence: CASRRGLYEQYF. CDR3 bases: TGTGCCAGCAGGCGCGGACTCTACGAGCAGTACTTC.

The CDR3 DNA reads TGTGCCTGGGGTAGACAGGGGATTAATTCACCCCTCCACTTT. Residues: CAWGRQGINSPLHF. The chain links TRBV30 to TRBJ1-6, with 8 bases matching TRBD1. This CDR3 region has 14 residues. Germline CDR1 and CDR2: GTSNPN and SVGIG (reference sequence). V lost 5 bases, J lost 6 bases, and 6 bases stayed unmatched.

The CDR3 here is CASSFRTNRGGSGELFF. The CDR3 region has the DNA TGTGCCAGCAGCTTCCGAACGAACAGGGGGGGTTCCGGGGAGCTGTTTTTT. This chain uses TRBV11-3 with TRBJ2-2, with a tentative D call TRBD1 (8 bases). V shed 3 bases and J shed 6 bases, with 20 bases lying between them. Germline CDR1 and CDR2: SGHNT and YENEEA. The CDR3 is 17 residues long.

The chain has TRBV6-6 and TRBJ2-5; maybe TRBD2 (6 bases). Trimming pared 5 bases from V and 1 base from J, leaving 20 bases between. The CDR3 runs to 17 residues. Germline V lookup: CDR1 MNHNY, CDR2 SVGAGI (reference sequence). The CDR3 sequence is CASSPPVGRDGQETQYF. CDR3 bases: TGTGCCAGCAGTCCCCCCGTGGGGCGGGATGGCCAAGAGACCCAGTACTTC.

The chain recombines TRBV6-5 with TRBJ2-3; 8 bases line up with TRBD2. V lost 6 bases to trimming and J lost 4 bases; unmatched junction nucleotides: 9. This CDR3 spans 15 amino acids. In germline, CDR1 is MNHEY, CDR2 SVGAGI. CDR3 residues: CASSPGGARADTQYF. Written as DNA, the CDR3 is TGTGCCAGCAGCCCGGGGGGGGCTAGGGCAGATACGCAGTATTTT.

This sequence joins TRBV24-1 and TRBJ2-2, with 9 bases lining up with TRBD2. V lost 0 bases, J lost 1 base, and 2 bases stayed unmatched. Looked up from germline, CDR1 is KGHDR and CDR2 is SFDVKD. The CDR3 totals 17 residues. The CDR3, as DNA: TGTGCCACCAGTGATTTGGGGCGGGAGGGGAACACCGGGGAGCTGTTTTTT. Translation gives CATSDLGREGNTGELFF.

The genes are TRBV30 and TRBJ1-6; D possibly corresponds to TRBD1 (5 bases). Germline loops: CDR1 GTSNPN, CDR2 SVGIG (reference sequence). This CDR3 is 13 amino acids long. V lost 8 bases to trimming and J lost 7 bases, with 15 bases between them. The CDR3 DNA sequence: TGTGCCGCAGACAGCGGGGGGAATTCACCCCTCCACTTT. This codes for CAADSGGNSPLHF.

In its sample, this clone was seen once. This chain links TRBV6-1 with TRBJ2-3, with D maybe TRBD2 (6 bases). Germline values: CDR1 MNHNS, CDR2 SASEGT. The V end lost 3 bases, the J end lost 1 base, and 14 bases lay between the germline ends. The CDR3 has 16 residues. CDR3 nucleotide sequence: TGTGCCAGCAGTGACGCGCAGCGGGCCCGCACAGATACGCAGTATTTT. Residues: CASSDAQRARTDTQYF.

This chain uses TRBV11-2 with TRBJ2-1, with TRBD2 matching over 7 bases. The CDR3 covers 11 residues. Losses at the gene ends were 2 bases for V and 16 bases for J; bases not matched to a gene: 5. Germline CDR1 SGHAT, CDR2 FQNNGV. CDR3 in amino acids: CASSLLGGVFF. CDR3 nucleotide sequence: TGTGCCAGCAGCTTACTGGGGGGGGTCTTCTTC.

CDR3 bases: TGTGCCACCAGGGGACAGGGCTCGAGAACTGAAGCTTTCTTT. This codes for CATRGQGSRTEAFF. The V and J genes are TRBV24-1 and TRBJ1-1; 9 bases align to TRBD1. CDR1 KGHDR and CDR2 SFDVKD come from the germline V gene. This CDR3 spans 14 amino acids. Trimming cost V 7 bases and J 5 bases; bases outside gene matches: 7.

The chain carries TRBV9 and TRBJ2-3; D is uncertain. Trimming removed 0 bases at V and 3 bases at J, with 11 bases between. Germline lookup yields CDR1 SGDLS and CDR2 YYNGEE. The CDR3 has 15 amino acids. DNA of the CDR3: TGTGCCAGCAGCGTAGGCTCCTTGGCAACAGATACGCAGTATTTT. This codes for CASSVGSLATDTQYF.

The chain links TRBV14 to TRBJ1-1, with TRBD1 matching over 8 bases. The CDR3 is 18 residues long. With 0 bases clipped from V and 1 base from J, the junction kept 10 bases outside the gene matches. Germline-derived CDR1 and CDR2 are SGHDN and FVKESK. The CDR3 DNA reads TGTGCCAGCAGCCAAGACCCCAGGGGGCGAGTTGGGAACACTGAAGCTTTCTTT. Protein product: CASSQDPRGRVGNTEAFF.

The chain combines TRBV6-5 with TRBJ1-1; perhaps TRBD1 as D (6 bases). Trimming shortened V by 2 bases and J by 0 bases, and 10 bases separated the two germline ends. The germline V gene encodes CDR1 MNHEY and CDR2 SVGAGI. This CDR3 has 15 amino acids. The DNA of the CDR3 is TGTGCCAGCAGTTACCGTCAGGGGATGAACACTGAAGCTTTCTTT. This sequence encodes CASSYRQGMNTEAFF.

The chain employs TRBV7-2 and TRBJ2-2; 7 nucleotides match TRBD1. From germline, CDR1 is SGHTA and CDR2 FQGNSA. The V and J ends lost 11 bases and 0 bases, in that order; junction bases with no gene match: 3. CDR3 size: 13 residues. The CDR3 protein is CAHRGTNTGELFF. The CDR3 region has the DNA TGTGCCCACAGGGGAACGAACACCGGGGAGCTGTTTTTT.

This chain joins TRBV29-1 and TRBJ2-7; D remains unclear. Germline V gene sequence: CDR1 SQVTM, CDR2 ANQGSEA. CDR3 length: 10 amino acids. Trimming left V 4 bases short and J 7 bases short, with 8 bases between. In nucleotides, the CDR3 is TGCAGCGTTGCCTCTAGGGAGCAGTACGTC. As protein: CSVASREQYV.

The chain joins TRBV24-1 to TRBJ1-6; D is perhaps TRBD1 (5 bases). The CDR3 has 12 amino acids. The germline V gene has CDR1 KGHDR and CDR2 SFDVKD. V lost 12 bases and J 10 bases, leaving 15 bases between the germline ends. CDR3 DNA: TGTGCCCTTGGAGGGGTGGAATCACCCCTCCACTTT. This translates into CALGGVESPLHF.

The gene calls are TRBV12-3 or TRBV12-4 and TRBJ2-3; possible D gene TRBD2, 5 bases. This CDR3 is built from 13 residues. V gave up 5 bases and J gave up 5 bases, with 11 bases separating them. CDR3 sequence (DNA): TGTGCCAGCAGTACGGAACGGGGAGATACGCAGTATTTT. Protein: CASSTERGDTQYF.

The chain recombines TRBV7-2 with TRBJ1-2, with TRBD1 identical over 7 bases. V trimming: 5 bases; J trimming: 0 bases; junction bases outside the gene matches: 6. There are 15 residues in the CDR3. In germline, CDR1 is SGHTA, CDR2 FQGNSA. The CDR3 nucleotides read TGTGCCAGCAGCCCCACCGGGACAGCTAACTATGGCTACACCTTC. Translated, it gives CASSPTGTANYGYTF.

The rearrangement uses TRBV5-1 and TRBJ1-2, with TRBD1 as a possible D gene (6 bases). The CDR3 contains 15 residues. The V gene lost 2 bases and the J gene lost 5 bases, with 16 bases spanning the gap. Germline V CDR1 and CDR2: SGHRS, YFSETQ. The CDR3 DNA reads as TGCGCCAGCAGCTTATGGGGGGGCGCAGGTTATGGCTACACCTTC. Translated: CASSLWGGAGYGYTF.

The rearrangement uses TRBV24-1 and TRBJ1-2; TRBD1 agrees at 8 bases. This CDR3 spans 13 amino acids. V shed 1 base and J 6 bases; nucleotides not matched to a gene: 0. Germline CDR1 reads KGHDR; CDR2 reads SFDVKD. The CDR3 here is CATSDFRGHGYTF. CDR3 DNA sequence: TGTGCCACCAGTGATTTCAGGGGGCATGGCTACACCTTC.

The gene calls are TRBV27 and TRBJ1-5; D gene ambiguous. This CDR3 is 13 amino acids long. The V and J ends lost 9 bases and 5 bases respectively, with 14 bases between them. Looked up from germline, CDR1 is MNHEY and CDR2 is SMNVEV (reference sequence). The CDR3, as DNA: TGTGCCAGTTCGTCCGCCGGGGATCAGCCCCAGCATTTT. Protein sequence: CASSSAGDQPQHF.

This clone was observed a handful of times. The rearrangement joins TRBV19 to TRBJ2-7; D is uncertain. Germline V gives CDR1 LNHDA, CDR2 SQIVND (reference sequence). Trimming stripped 7 bases from V and 3 bases from J, with 7 bases between. This CDR3 is 11 amino acids long. The CDR3 nucleotides read TGTGCCAGTAATCGCGGCTACGAGCAGTACTTC. It encodes CASNRGYEQYF.

This chain joins TRBV6-5 and TRBJ2-5; 7 bases line up with TRBD1. The trim removed 0 bases at V and 0 bases at J, leaving 4 bases unmatched. The length of the CDR3 is 16 residues. The germline CDR1 and CDR2 sequences are MNHEY and SVGAGI. CDR3 DNA: TGTGCCAGCAGTTACTCGGGCAGGGGGTACCAAGAGACCCAGTACTTC. Translation gives CASSYSGRGYQETQYF.